The 2 T cell receptor beta chains in this list originate from one sample, sequenced in a study of blood T cells in healthy people across ages (dated by TCRdb to 2013 to 2016). Receptor libraries were prepared by 5' RACE. For sequencing, an Illumina HiSeq 2500 was employed. A second PCR of roughly 6 to 11 cycles was run with a J-beta primer mix and a sample-barcoded 5' primer. The public reads were reprocessed in TCRdb via fastp at Q25 and MiXCR, keeping in-frame beta chains. Rows matching on CDR3 protein sequence are summarized as one entry with the most common DNA and genes. The sample table records approximately 800,000 distinct CDR3 sequences; under 30% of these occur just once. The biggest ten clones account for around 3% of the sample. A further study also used this sample, focusing on T cells of mothers and their children.

Sequencing was done on a sample of blood. The receptors derive from a boy between 5 and 17 years old in good health.

Only a few counts were recorded for this clonotype. The chain joins TRBV28 to TRBJ1-2; D not resolved. Germline V lookup: CDR1 MDHEN, CDR2 SYDVKM. V was shortened by 5 bases and J by 4 bases, with 11 bases between the two germline ends. The length of the CDR3 is 13 residues. CDR3 in DNA: TGTGCCAGCAGTCCCGATCCCTCCTATGGCTACACCTTC. As protein: CASSPDPSYGYTF.

The gene calls are TRBV29-1 and TRBJ2-3, with TRBD2 matching 9 bases. Trimming took 8 bases from V and 3 from J; bases not matched to a gene: 9. Germline-derived CDR1 and CDR2 are SQVTM and ANQGSEA. The CDR3 consists of 14 residues. CDR3 protein: CSSGGRAGTDTQYF. The CDR3 DNA follows: TGCAGCTCCGGCGGGAGGGCGGGTACAGATACGCAGTATTTT.